The 23 T cell receptor beta chains below all came from one sample that was sequenced in a study of blood T cell repertoires in COVID-19. Clones were read by immunoSEQ multiplex PCR, and TCRdb kept only the in-frame ones, dropping some. The sample includes fewer than 350,000 clones, around 81% of them seen just once. The sample taken for sequencing was peripheral blood. All receptors come from a woman aged 60-75 years with active or convalescent COVID-19.

The V and J genes are TRBV3-1 (or the pseudogene TRBV3-2) and TRBJ1-4; 12 bases are a match to TRBD1. Per germline, CDR1 LGHDT and CDR2 YNNKEL (reference sequence). The length of the CDR3 is 17 residues. The V and J ends lost 4 bases and 7 bases, in that order; junction bases with no gene match: 10. DNA for the CDR3: TGTGCCAGCAGCCGGCCCGGGACAGGGGGCGCCTCTGAAAAACTGTTTTTT. It specifies CASSRPGTGGASEKLFF.

The chain recombines TRBV10-3 with TRBJ1-3; 7 bases align to TRBD1. This CDR3 is built from 15 residues. Germline V gives CDR1 ENHRY, CDR2 SYGVKD. The junction had 5 bases not matched to a gene; V was cut back by 6 bases and J by 0 bases. DNA for the CDR3: TGTGCCATCAGGGAATCAGGGGGCTCTGGAAACACCATATATTTT. Encoded protein: CAIRESGGSGNTIYF.

The chain recombines TRBV4-3 with TRBJ1-5, with 8 nucleotides matching TRBD1. This CDR3 region has 15 residues. With 4 bases clipped from V and 5 bases from J, the junction kept 7 bases outside the gene matches. The V gene's germline CDR1 is LGHNA and CDR2 YSLEER. The CDR3 DNA sequence: TGCGCCAGCAGCCGCTACAGGGGGTTTTATCAGCCCCAGCATTTT. As protein: CASSRYRGFYQPQHF.

As concerns this clone: The same CDR3 arises from other DNA sequences in this sample as well. The chain has TRBV5-1 and TRBJ2-7; the match to TRBD1 covers 12 bases. Germline V gives CDR1 SGHRS, CDR2 YFSETQ. This CDR3 comprises 14 residues. Trimming at V came to 3 bases and at J to 4 bases, leaving 2 bases not matched to a gene. CDR3 sequence (DNA): TGCGCCAGCAGCTCGGGACAGGGGGCATACGAGCAGTACTTC. Amino acid sequence: CASSSGQGAYEQYF.

The table lists this clone with a few counts. The chain recombines TRBV3-1 (or the pseudogene TRBV3-2) with TRBJ2-3, with a tentative D call TRBD1 (6 bases). Per germline, CDR1 LGHDT and CDR2 YNNKEL (reference sequence). The CDR3 length is 20 residues. V was trimmed by 4 bases and J by 6 bases, leaving 32 bases between them. CDR3 residues: CASSPKPLIQGLGEMDTQYF. Here the CDR3 DNA reads TGTGCCAGCAGCCCGAAGCCCCTAATACAGGGATTGGGAGAGATGGATACGCAGTATTTT.

As regards this clone: At one of its ends the junction is not consistent with the germline gene, which may arise from a read error. V and J are TRBV7-7 and TRBJ2-3, with TRBD2 identical over 11 bases. The CDR3 runs 15 residues. Germline CDR1 and CDR2: SSHAT and FNYEAQ (reference sequence). CDR3: CASSFSGGAEDTQYF. The CDR3 nucleotides read TGTGCTAGCAGCTTTAGCGGGGGGGCCGAAGATACGCAGTATTTT.

This chain uses TRBV9 with TRBJ2-2; maybe TRBD1 (5 bases). Germline loops: CDR1 SGDLS, CDR2 YYNGEE. This CDR3 is 14 amino acids long. The V end was cut by 3 bases, the J end by 1 base, with 7 bases between. CDR3 sequence reads: CASSATVNTGELFF. CDR3 sequence (DNA): TGTGCCAGCAGCGCGACAGTGAACACCGGGGAGCTGTTTTTT. The variable domain in full, with the rest retrieved from reference TRBV9 and TRBJ2-2, is DSGVTQTPKHLITATGQRVTLRCSPRSGDLSVYWYQQSLDQGLQFLIQYYNGEERAKGNILERFSAQQFPDLHSELNLSSLELGDSALYFCASSATVNTGELFFGEGSRLTVL.

The chain uses TRBV6-6 and TRBJ2-7; D possibly corresponds to TRBD1 (6 bases). Trimming removed 6 bases at V and 2 bases at J, with 20 bases between. This CDR3 has 16 amino acids. The germline V gene encodes CDR1 MNHNY and CDR2 SVGAGI (reference sequence). The CDR3 protein is CASRTGHPTYTYEQYF. CDR3 nucleotide sequence: TGTGCCAGCAGGACGGGACATCCAACCTACACCTACGAGCAGTACTTC.

This clone was recorded only once. The rearrangement links TRBV5-1 to TRBJ2-7; D may be TRBD2 (6 bases). The germline V gene encodes CDR1 SGHRS and CDR2 YFSETQ. The length of the CDR3 is 15 residues. With 3 bases removed from V and 4 bases from J, the gap between germline ends came to 17 bases. CDR3 DNA sequence: TGCGCCAGCAGCTGGGGTAGGACTACTATATACGAGCAGTACTTC. Protein product: CASSWGRTTIYEQYF.

The chain links TRBV4-1 to TRBJ1-5; perhaps TRBD1 as D (5 bases). Trimming left V 0 bases short and J 1 base short, with 7 bases between. The germline CDR1 and CDR2 sequences are MGHRA and YSYEKL. The CDR3 contains 15 residues. CDR3 nucleotide sequence: TGCGCCAGCAGCCAAGAGAAGGGGAGCAATCAGCCCCAGCATTTT. This gives the protein CASSQEKGSNQPQHF.

This clone was picked up one time. The J gene is TRBJ1-6, the V gene TRBV4-3; a possible D gene is TRBD1 (6 bases). The V gene's germline CDR1 is LGHNA and CDR2 YSLEER. Trimming stripped 0 bases from V and 7 bases from J, with 10 bases between. There are 15 residues in the CDR3. The CDR3 sequence: CASSQDRGNNSPLHF. For the CDR3, the DNA is TGCGCCAGCAGCCAAGATAGGGGGAACAATTCACCCCTCCACTTT.

This sequence joins TRBV28 and TRBJ2-1; the match to TRBD2 covers 10 bases. Trimming cost V 8 bases and J 5 bases; bases outside gene matches: 3. The CDR3 spans 13 residues. Germline lookup yields CDR1 MDHEN and CDR2 SYDVKM. The CDR3 DNA is TGTGCCAGCCGGACTAGCGGAAACAATGAGCAGTTCTTC. Protein sequence: CASRTSGNNEQFF.

The chain links TRBV30 to TRBJ2-5; D is unresolved. The CDR3 covers 12 residues. Germline CDR1 and CDR2: GTSNPN and SVGIG (reference sequence). The V gene lost 1 base and the J gene lost 5 bases, with 8 bases spanning the gap. This CDR3 is CAWSASVETQYF. The DNA of the CDR3 is TGTGCCTGGAGTGCCTCAGTCGAGACCCAGTACTTC.

V is TRBV7-7 and J is TRBJ2-2; TRBD1 matches 8 bases. J was trimmed by 6 bases and V by 6 bases; bases with no gene match: 12. Germline CDR1 SSHAT, CDR2 FNYEAQ (reference sequence). This CDR3 contains 16 residues. In DNA form, the CDR3 reads TGTGCCAGCAGTCTCCGGGGTCAGGGGGCTGCCGGGGAGCTGTTTTTT. Translating gives CASSLRGQGAAGELFF.

V gene TRBV7-9 combines with J gene TRBJ2-1, with D maybe TRBD1 (6 bases). V lost 0 bases and J 5 bases, leaving 14 bases between the germline ends. The CDR3 totals 16 residues. Germline CDR1 and CDR2: SEHNR and FQNEAQ (reference sequence). CDR3 region: CASSLAPGTIDNEQFF. The CDR3 DNA is TGTGCCAGCAGCTTAGCCCCCGGGACAATTGACAATGAGCAGTTCTTC.

J is TRBJ1-2 and V is TRBV29-1; D is uncertain. The V and J ends lost 5 bases and 5 bases respectively, with 15 bases between them. Looked up from germline, CDR1 is SQVTM and CDR2 is ANQGSEA. The length of the CDR3 is 13 residues. This CDR3 is CSVQLAEEYGYTF. The CDR3 DNA follows: TGCAGCGTTCAATTGGCCGAGGAGTATGGCTACACCTTC.

V gene TRBV6-6 combines with J gene TRBJ1-2; the D gene is possibly TRBD1 (6 bases). The CDR3 is 13 amino acids. Germline V gene data show CDR1 as MNHNY and CDR2 as SVGAGI (reference sequence). Trimming removed 6 bases from V and 8 bases from J, with 16 bases in between. The CDR3: CASSPLQGKGYTF. Written as DNA, the CDR3 is TGTGCCAGCAGCCCACTCCAGGGGAAGGGCTACACCTTC.

This clone was observed a handful of times. This chain connects TRBV19 to TRBJ2-7, with D unclear. Trimming pared 3 bases from V and 0 bases from J, leaving 12 bases between. This CDR3 has 15 residues. CDR1 and CDR2 (germline): LNHDA, SQIVND (reference sequence). The DNA for the CDR3 is TGTGCCAGTAGTATCAGCAGCGCGATCTCCTACGAGCAGTACTTC. This translates into CASSISSAISYEQYF.

V and J are TRBV6-6 and TRBJ1-2; unclear D gene. The CDR3 consists of 11 residues. V lost 10 bases, J lost 8 bases, and 14 bases lay in between. Germline V gene lookup returns CDR1 MNHNY and CDR2 SVGAGI (reference sequence). CDR3 coding DNA: TGTGCCATCTCACAGCGGGAGGGCTACACCTTC. Translation gives CAISQREGYTF.

The chain joins TRBV4-3 to TRBJ2-7; 12 bases map to TRBD1. J gave up 5 bases and V 0 bases, and 11 bases lay outside the gene matches. This CDR3 is 18 amino acids long. Per the germline V gene, CDR1 is LGHNA and CDR2 is YSLEER. The CDR3: CASSQERGTGTGGNEQYF. The CDR3 coding sequence is TGCGCCAGCAGCCAAGAGAGGGGGACCGGGACAGGGGGCAACGAGCAGTACTTC.

This clone was observed a handful of times. The chain carries TRBV7-8 and TRBJ1-1, with TRBD1 as a possible D gene (6 bases). CDR3 length: 15 amino acids. Deletions cut 5 bases from V and 10 bases from J, with 23 bases between. Germline-derived CDR1 and CDR2 are SGHVS and FQNEAQ. DNA for the CDR3: TGTGCCAGCAGCCCGACGCGGGGGGGCCCGAGGGGAGCTTTCTTT. It translates to CASSPTRGGPRGAFF.

The V gene is TRBV27, the J gene TRBJ1-1, with 12 bases lining up with TRBD1. V dropped 4 bases and J dropped 5; count of bases not matched to a gene: 11. The CDR3 is 17 residues long. The germline V gene encodes CDR1 MNHEY and CDR2 SMNVEV (reference sequence). This chain's CDR3 is CASSSPGQGARGTEAFF. CDR3 coding DNA: TGTGCCAGCAGTTCACCGGGACAGGGGGCCAGGGGTACTGAAGCTTTCTTT.

The gene calls are TRBV13 and TRBJ2-5; weak D call: TRBD2 (6 bases). The germline V gene encodes CDR1 PRHDT and CDR2 FYEKMQ (reference sequence). The CDR3 loop spans 14 amino acids. V was cut by 5 bases and J by 2 bases, with 12 bases left in between. The CDR3, as DNA: TGTGCCAGCAGCCATACTGCGGGGCAAGAGACCCAGTACTTC. Protein sequence: CASSHTAGQETQYF.